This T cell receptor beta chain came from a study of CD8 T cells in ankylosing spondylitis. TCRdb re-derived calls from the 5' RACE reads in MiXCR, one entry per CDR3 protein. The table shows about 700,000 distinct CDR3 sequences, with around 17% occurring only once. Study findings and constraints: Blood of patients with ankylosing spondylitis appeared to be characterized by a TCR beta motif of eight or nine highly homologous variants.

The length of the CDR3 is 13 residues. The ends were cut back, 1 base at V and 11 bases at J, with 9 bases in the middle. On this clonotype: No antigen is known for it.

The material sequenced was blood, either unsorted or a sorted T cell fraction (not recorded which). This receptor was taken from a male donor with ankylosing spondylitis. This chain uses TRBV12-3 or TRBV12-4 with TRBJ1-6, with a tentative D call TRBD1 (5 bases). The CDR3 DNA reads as TGTGCCAGCAGTTTAGAGGGGAGGACACCCCTCCACTTT. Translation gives CASSLEGRTPLHF.